The 8 T cell receptor beta chains reported below all come from one sample, sequenced in a study of blood T cell repertoires in COVID-19. Some clones are missing from TCRdb's copy, which holds only in-frame ones; the method was immunoSEQ multiplex PCR. This sample has about 400,000 clones; about 90% occur once, and the top ten carry 3%. Sequenced: PBMCs or T cells enriched from blood (not recorded which). The receptors here all came from a woman aged 25 to 39 who had recovered from COVID-19.

The chain employs TRBV18 and TRBJ1-2, with TRBD1 matching 8 bases. V trimming: 3 bases; J trimming: 3 bases; junction bases outside the gene matches: 6. Germline V gives CDR1 KGHSH, CDR2 LQKENI. The CDR3 has 15 residues. The CDR3 DNA sequence: TGTGCCAGCTCACCGGACAGGGCCACTTACTATGGCTACACCTTC. It is translated as CASSPDRATYYGYTF. Complete variable domain (other parts from reference TRBV18 and TRBJ1-2): NAGVMQNPRHLVRRRGQEARLRCSPMKGHSHVYWYRQLPEEGLKFMVYLQKENIIDESGMPKERFSAEFPKEGPSILRIQQVVRGDSAAYFCASSPDRATYYGYTFGSGTRLTVV.

The chain uses TRBV9 and TRBJ2-6, with D possibly matching TRBD2 (6 bases). The length of the CDR3 is 16 residues. Germline lookup yields CDR1 SGDLS and CDR2 YYNGEE. V was shortened by 4 bases and J by 0 bases, with 11 bases between the two germline ends. The CDR3 reads CASSSGGFSGANVLTF. The CDR3 region has the DNA TGTGCCAGCAGCTCCGGGGGTTTCTCTGGGGCCAACGTCCTGACTTTC.

The rearrangement joins TRBV13 to TRBJ2-7, with 8 bases fitting TRBD1. CDR3 size: 16 residues. V lost 4 bases to trimming and J lost 0 bases; unmatched junction nucleotides: 8. Germline V CDR1 and CDR2: PRHDT, FYEKMQ (reference sequence). The CDR3 region has the DNA TGTGCCAGCAGCTCATCCGGGACAGGAGGCTCCTACGAGCAGTACTTC. Its translation: CASSSSGTGGSYEQYF. The full variable domain, its missing parts supplied by reference TRBV13 and TRBJ2-7, is AAGVIQSPRHLIKEKRETATLKCYPIPRHDTVYWYQQGPGQDPQFLISFYEKMQSDKGSIPDRFSAQQFSDYHSELNMSSLELGDSALYFCASSSSGTGGSYEQYFGPGTRLTVT.

In its sample, this clone was seen once. The chain employs TRBV5-6 and TRBJ1-2; 12 positions match TRBD1. Germline V lookup: CDR1 SGHDT, CDR2 YYEEEE. The V and J ends lost 4 bases and 7 bases, in that order; junction bases with no gene match: 8. The CDR3 has 15 residues. Written as DNA, the CDR3 is TGTGCCAGCAGCGCCGGGGGACAGGGGGCGGGTGGCTACACCTTC. Translating gives CASSAGGQGAGGYTF. Using reference TRBV5-6 and TRBJ1-2 for the parts outside the CDR3, the full variable domain is DAGVTQSPTHLIKTRGQQVTLRCSPKSGHDTVSWYQQALGQGPQFIFQYYEEEERQRGNFPDRFSGHQFPNYSSELNVNALLLGDSALYLCASSAGGQGAGGYTFGSGTRLTVV.

V gene TRBV7-2 combines with J gene TRBJ1-5; unclear D gene. The CDR3 is 15 amino acids. Trimming removed 1 base at V and 4 bases at J, with 11 bases between. Germline V CDR1 and CDR2: SGHTA, FQGNSA. The CDR3, as DNA: TGTGCCAGCAGCTTAGGAGGGTTTCGTAATCAGCCCCAGCATTTT. It is translated as CASSLGGFRNQPQHF.

J is TRBJ2-2 and V is TRBV24-1; D possibly corresponds to TRBD2 (6 bases). Germline loops: CDR1 KGHDR, CDR2 SFDVKD. Trimming cost V 5 bases and J 1 base, with 13 bases left between them. This CDR3 has 16 amino acids. The CDR3 coding sequence is TGTGCCACCAGTGGCGGAGGGTGGGGGAACACCGGGGAGCTGTTTTTT. This translates into CATSGGGWGNTGELFF.

As DNA, the CDR3 is TGTGCCAGCAGTCCCAGGAAGGCCCCCCGAAACATTCAGTACTTC. This sequence encodes CASSPRKAPRNIQYF. V is TRBV28 and J is TRBJ2-4; no reliable D call. Germline CDR1 is MDHEN and CDR2 is SYDVKM. Trimming removed 5 bases at V and 6 bases at J, with 17 bases between. The CDR3 runs to 15 residues.

This chain joins TRBV6-5 and TRBJ2-5; 10 bases fit TRBD1. Unmatched junction bases numbered 8, after V lost 10 bases and J lost 6 bases. The CDR3 contains 13 residues. Germline V CDR1 and CDR2: MNHEY, SVGAGI. The CDR3 reads CATGRQGAKTQYF. Written as DNA, the CDR3 is TGTGCCACCGGCCGACAGGGGGCGAAGACCCAGTACTTC.